One and the same sample provided the 19 T cell receptor beta chains below, sequenced in a study of blood T cells in healthy people across ages. Primed by a sample-barcoded 5' primer and a J-beta primer mix, a second PCR proceeded for 7 to 11 cycles. TCRdb passed the 5' RACE reads through MiXCR, listing each CDR3 protein once. Of roughly 1.7 million distinct CDR3 sequences in the sample, roughly 32% are singletons; the top ten hold 10% to 12%. The sample comprised blood. These TCRs come from a woman under 40 in good health.

This sequence joins TRBV7-2 and TRBJ2-1; no clear D gene. This CDR3 comprises 14 residues. Germline CDR1 is SGHTA and CDR2 is FQGNSA. Trimming left V 0 bases short and J 9 bases short, with 12 bases between. CDR3: CASSLAGLSSEQFF. CDR3 in DNA: TGTGCCAGCAGCTTAGCCGGCCTCAGTAGTGAGCAGTTCTTC.

This clonotype was counted a single time. Just one base apart from a much larger clone, this may be a read error. The chain joins TRBV29-1 to TRBJ2-1; tentative D call: TRBD1 (7 bases). Trimming removed 5 bases from V and 3 bases from J, with 14 bases in between. In germline, CDR1 is SQVTM, CDR2 ANQGSEA. The CDR3 runs 14 residues. CDR3 sequence: CSVRGGGSYNEQFF. The CDR3 region has the DNA TGCAGCGTTAGAGGAGGGGGCAGCTACAATGAGCAGTTCTTC.

This clonotype is a singleton in its sample. A much larger clonotype is one base distant, so this may be a read error. The chain is built from TRBV4-2 and TRBJ2-3, with a tentative D call TRBD1 (5 bases). Germline CDR1 LGHNA, CDR2 YNFKEQ. The CDR3 sequence is 13 residues long. CDR3 in amino acids: CASRGIGTGTQYF. CDR3 bases: TGTGCCAGTCGCGGCATCGGCACAGGTACGCAGTATTTT.

The rearrangement uses TRBV24-1 and TRBJ1-2; 8 bases align to TRBD1. CDR3 length: 14 amino acids. Germline V gene lookup returns CDR1 KGHDR and CDR2 SFDVKD. Trimming at V came to 3 bases and at J to 7 bases, leaving 6 bases not matched to a gene. In DNA form, the CDR3 reads TGTGCCACCAGTGATACGGGACAGGCGGGTGGCTACACCTTC. It encodes CATSDTGQAGGYTF.

The table lists this clonotype with a few counts. The CDR3 nucleotides read TGTGCCAGCAGCTTAGCCCTGGGATACGTGAACGAGCAGTACTTC. Its protein is CASSLALGYVNEQYF. The J gene is TRBJ2-7, the V gene TRBV7-8; D is unresolved. The length of the CDR3 is 15 residues. Per germline, CDR1 SGHVS and CDR2 FQNEAQ. The V end lost 0 bases, the J end lost 5 bases, and 14 bases lay between the germline ends. Complete variable domain (other parts from reference TRBV7-8 and TRBJ2-7): GAGVSQSPRYKVAKRGQDVALRCDPISGHVSLFWYQQALGQGPEFLTYFQNEAQLDKSGLPSDRFFAERPEGSVSTLKIQRTQQEDSAVYLCASSLALGYVNEQYFGPGTRLTVT.

This clonotype was counted only a few times. At one of its ends the junction is not consistent with the germline gene, which may arise from a read error. This chain's CDR3 is CASSLQGAMKTEAFF. CDR3 bases: TGTGCCAGCAGTCTTCAGGGGGCTATGAAGACTGAAGCTTTCTTT. The rearrangement joins TRBV6-6 to TRBJ1-1; 8 nucleotides agree with TRBD1. CDR1 and CDR2 from the germline V gene are MNHNY and SVGAGI (reference sequence). CDR3 length: 15 amino acids.

The chain has TRBV12-3 or TRBV12-4 and TRBJ1-4; TRBD1 matches 8 bases. V lost 3 bases and J lost 8; bases outside the gene matches: 8. The CDR3 consists of 15 residues. The CDR3 DNA is TGTGCCAGCAGTTTTCGCAGGGGGCAGGGGGAAAAACTGTTTTTT. This gives the protein CASSFRRGQGEKLFF.

Here the CDR3 reads CASSYTGGNNEQFF. The CDR3 region has the DNA TGTGCCAGCAGTTACACTGGCGGTAACAATGAGCAGTTCTTC. This chain uses TRBV6-5 with TRBJ2-1; D is unclear. V lost 2 bases to trimming and J lost 5 bases, with 10 bases between them. Germline-derived CDR1 and CDR2 are MNHEY and SVGAGI. The CDR3 contains 14 residues.

The V and J genes are TRBV10-3 and TRBJ1-2; tentatively, D is TRBD1 (6 bases). V was trimmed by 3 bases and J by 5 bases, leaving 13 bases between them. The CDR3 is made up of 14 amino acids. Germline V gives CDR1 ENHRY, CDR2 SYGVKD. The CDR3: CAISDSDRPYGYTF. The CDR3 region has the DNA TGTGCCATCAGTGATTCCGACAGGCCTTATGGCTACACCTTC.

This chain connects TRBV27 to TRBJ1-2, with 8 positions matching TRBD1. The germline CDR1 and CDR2 sequences are MNHEY and SMNVEV (reference sequence). The CDR3 runs 14 residues. V dropped 6 bases and J dropped 4; count of bases not matched to a gene: 7. In nucleotides, the CDR3 is TGTGCCAGCAGGGAAACAGGGGGACCCTATGGCTACACCTTC. Amino acid sequence: CASRETGGPYGYTF.

The chain employs TRBV7-9 and TRBJ2-7; a possible D gene is TRBD2 (5 bases). This CDR3 has 13 residues. Trimming stripped 7 bases from V and 1 base from J, with 11 bases between. Germline V gene data show CDR1 as SEHNR and CDR2 as FQNEAQ (reference sequence). CDR3 DNA: TGTGCCAGCACGTCACGGACTTCCTACGAGCAGTACTTC. Translation gives CASTSRTSYEQYF.

This clonotype has just a few counts. The chain is built from TRBV6-1 and TRBJ2-7, with D possibly TRBD1 on 6 matching bases. This CDR3 is built from 14 residues. Looked up from germline, CDR1 is MNHNS and CDR2 is SASEGT. The germline V and J ends were trimmed by 7 bases and 1 base, with 14 bases remaining between them. The CDR3 region has the DNA TGTGCCAGCAAGATCGGGACACTGTCCTACGAGCAGTACTTC. It translates to CASKIGTLSYEQYF.

This clonotype was detected a few times. The rearrangement joins TRBV29-1 to TRBJ2-3, with D perhaps TRBD2 (5 bases). The germline V and J ends were trimmed by 1 base and 2 bases, with 10 bases remaining between them. This CDR3 region has 14 residues. Germline loops: CDR1 SQVTM, CDR2 ANQGSEA. CDR3 residues: CSVEGGLITDTQYF. The DNA of the CDR3 is TGCAGCGTTGAAGGTGGACTGATCACAGATACGCAGTATTTT.

This clonotype was found a few times. For the CDR3, the DNA is TGTGCCAGTAGTATAGTTCGCTCCTCCTACAATGAGCAGTTCTTC. Translating gives CASSIVRSSYNEQFF. The rearrangement joins TRBV19 to TRBJ2-1; D is unresolved. Germline V gene lookup returns CDR1 LNHDA and CDR2 SQIVND (reference sequence). The CDR3 is 15 residues long. Trimming stripped 1 base from V and 0 bases from J, with 7 bases between.

The CDR3 region has the DNA TGCGCCAGCAGCCAAGCTTCATACGCTCTCAATGAGCAGTTCTTC. Translated, it gives CASSQASYALNEQFF. The chain carries TRBV4-1 and TRBJ2-1; no definite D call. This CDR3 has 15 amino acids. V was pared by 1 base and J by 6 bases, with 13 bases between. CDR1 and CDR2 from the germline V gene are MGHRA and YSYEKL.

The chain carries TRBV20-1 and TRBJ2-1, with 13 bases lining up with TRBD2. This CDR3 comprises 17 residues. Trimming took 3 bases from V and 0 from J; bases not matched to a gene: 5. CDR1 and CDR2 (germline): DFQATT, SNEGSKA (reference sequence). CDR3 sequence: CSASRLAGGTSYNEQFF. CDR3 DNA: TGCAGTGCTAGTCGACTAGCGGGGGGAACCTCCTACAATGAGCAGTTCTTC.

This clonotype was seen a few times. The rearrangement uses TRBV24-1 and TRBJ2-1, with 7 bases that match TRBD1. V shed 2 bases and J 0 bases; nucleotides not matched to a gene: 3. The CDR3 length is 16 residues. The germline V gene has CDR1 KGHDR and CDR2 SFDVKD. CDR3 protein: CATSDSGGSSYNEQFF. The CDR3 region has the DNA TGTGCCACCAGTGATTCAGGGGGAAGCTCCTACAATGAGCAGTTCTTC.

This chain connects TRBV27 to TRBJ1-1; no definite D call. The CDR3 covers 12 residues. Trimming stripped 8 bases from V and 5 bases from J, with 12 bases between. Per the germline V gene, CDR1 is MNHEY and CDR2 is SMNVEV (reference sequence). CDR3 nucleotides: TGTGCCAGCGGGGAAATTTGGACTGAAGCTTTCTTT. It specifies CASGEIWTEAFF.

For this clonotype: This may be a read error, as it is one base from a much larger clone. The chain is built from TRBV5-6 and TRBJ2-7; TRBD1 is a possible D gene (7 bases). The CDR3 contains 15 residues. Germline CDR1 SGHDT, CDR2 YYEEEE. Trimming pared 0 bases from V and 6 bases from J, leaving 16 bases between. The CDR3 loop is CASSLVQGEVGEQYF. The CDR3 nucleotides read TGTGCCAGCAGCTTGGTCCAGGGGGAGGTTGGCGAGCAGTACTTC.